Listed below are T cell receptor beta chains from one sample, sequenced in a study of blood T cell repertoires in COVID-19. Only in-frame clones appear in the TCRdb table, and some are missing; sequencing was by immunoSEQ multiplex PCR. This sample has over 250,000 clones, with 80% to 90% found just once. Sequenced material: PBMCs or T cells enriched from blood (not recorded which). Receptors originate from a woman between 18 and 29 years old who had recovered from COVID-19. CDR3s include the opening cysteine and the closing phenylalanine or tryptophan. The order of the fields is CDR3 protein, CDR3 DNA, clone size, J gene, V gene, D gene. A D gene is named only where the DNA matches it firmly. Part of the rows lack a size; the others show once, few, many or a class for expanded clones.

CASSSGQGLREKLFF | TGTGCCAGCAGCTCGGGACAGGGGTTACGGGAAAAACTGTTTTTT | once | TRBJ1-4 | TRBV2 | TRBD1
CASSENNLRYEQYF | TGTGCCAGCAGTGAGAACAACCTCCGCTACGAGCAGTACTTC | . | TRBJ2-7 | TRBV6-1 | .
CASSAGDEQYF | TGTGCCAGCAGTGCCGGGGACGAGCAGTACTTC | . | TRBJ2-7 | TRBV2 | .
CARSLGGQEGCAQYF | TGTGCCAGAAGCTTAGGGGGACAGGAGGGTTGTGCGCAGTACTTC | . | TRBJ2-7 | TRBV7-5 | .
CASSVRSGGTYEQYF | TGTGCCAGCAGCGTACGAAGCGGGGGGACCTACGAGCAGTACTTC | . | TRBJ2-7 | TRBV9 | TRBD2
CASRTSGITDTQYF | TGCGCCAGCAGGACTAGCGGAATCACAGATACGCAGTATTTT | . | TRBJ2-3 | TRBV10-2 | TRBD2
CASSQDFGGAGIQYF | TGTGCCAGCAGCCAAGATTTCGGGGGGGCTGGCATTCAGTACTTC | . | TRBJ2-4 | TRBV3-1/TRBV3-2 | TRBD2
CASSQGVEKLFF | TGTGCCAGCTCCCAAGGGGTTGAAAAACTGTTTTTT | . | TRBJ1-4 | TRBV18 | .
CASLRKGYTGELFF | TGTGCCAGCCTTAGAAAGGGGTACACCGGGGAGCTGTTTTTT | . | TRBJ2-2 | TRBV6-5 | .
CASSPRNSGGVGTGELFF | TGTGCCAGCAGCCCCCGCAACAGCGGGGGGGTGGGCACCGGGGAGCTGTTTTTT | once | TRBJ2-2 | TRBV11-3 | TRBD2
CAWGSGVADTQYF | TGTGCCTGGGGTAGCGGGGTGGCAGATACGCAGTATTTT | . | TRBJ2-3 | TRBV30 | TRBD2
CASSLALLDTQYF | TGTGCCAGCAGCCTGGCCCTCTTGGATACGCAGTATTTT | few | TRBJ2-3 | TRBV5-6 | .
CASSPNPQGNADTQYF | TGTGCCAGCTCACCTAATCCCCAGGGCAACGCAGATACGCAGTATTTT | . | TRBJ2-3 | TRBV18 | .
CASRSRQMDYGYTF | TGTGCAAGTCGCTCACGTCAGATGGACTATGGCTACACCTTC | . | TRBJ1-2 | TRBV12-2 | .
CATSSESSYEQYF | TGTGCCACCAGCAGTGAGAGCTCCTACGAGCAGTACTTC | once | TRBJ2-7 | TRBV15 | .
CASTSLGEAQHF | TGTGCCAGCACCTCCCTTGGGGAGGCCCAGCATTTT | . | TRBJ1-5 | TRBV12-3/TRBV12-4 | .
CASSNKIEAFF | TGTGCCAGCAGTAACAAGATTGAAGCTTTCTTT | . | TRBJ1-1 | TRBV12-3/TRBV12-4 | .
CSVTRGNTIYF | TGCAGTGTTACGAGAGGAAACACCATATATTTT | . | TRBJ1-3 | TRBV20-1 | .
CASGLGLAGGYNEQFF | TGTGCTAGTGGTTTGGGGCTAGCGGGGGGATACAATGAGCAGTTCTTC | . | TRBJ2-1 | TRBV12-5 | TRBD2
CASTLGPERGTTDTQYF | TGTGCCAGCACCTTGGGTCCCGAGCGGGGGACCACAGATACGCAGTATTTT | . | TRBJ2-3 | TRBV5-6 | TRBD2
CASSVGKGWDTGELFF | TGTGCCAGCAGCGTAGGAAAGGGGTGGGACACCGGGGAGCTGTTTTTT | few | TRBJ2-2 | TRBV9 | .
CATQFRQGNTEAFF | TGTGCCACCCAGTTTCGGCAGGGGAACACTGAAGCTTTCTTT | . | TRBJ1-1 | TRBV28 | .
CASSLGAANEKLFF | TGTGCCAGCAGCTTAGGGGCGGCTAATGAAAAACTGTTTTTT | once | TRBJ1-4 | TRBV5-4 | .
CASSPQGVHEQFF | TGCGCCAGCAGCCCCCAGGGTGTCCATGAGCAGTTCTTC | . | TRBJ2-1 | TRBV5-1 | .
CSVQGGASYNEQFF | TGCAGCGTACAAGGGGGGGCCTCCTACAATGAGCAGTTCTTC | . | TRBJ2-1 | TRBV29-1 | .
CASSVAGSNEQFF | TGTGCCAGCAGCGTAGCGGGGAGCAATGAGCAGTTCTTC | . | TRBJ2-1 | TRBV9 | .
CASSQRTVQETQYF | TGTGCCAGCAGCCAGAGGACAGTCCAAGAGACCCAGTACTTC | once | TRBJ2-5 | TRBV3-1/TRBV3-2 | .
CAISLGLAGGNEQFF | TGTGCCATCAGCTTGGGACTAGCGGGGGGGAATGAGCAGTTCTTC | once | TRBJ2-1 | TRBV10-3 | TRBD2
CASSIDLAGASYNEQFF | TGTGCCAGTAGTATAGATCTAGCGGGGGCCTCCTACAATGAGCAGTTCTTC | once | TRBJ2-1 | TRBV19 | TRBD2
CASTAGGTYNEQFF | TGTGCCAGCACTGCGGGAGGTACCTACAATGAGCAGTTCTTC | once | TRBJ2-1 | TRBV6-5 | TRBD2
CASSPSTGFGGYTF | TGTGCCAGCAGCCCCTCGACAGGGTTTGGGGGCTACACCTTC | . | TRBJ1-2 | TRBV13 | TRBD1
CASRVQGAGNQPQHF | TGTGCCAGCAGGGTACAGGGGGCCGGCAATCAGCCCCAGCATTTT | . | TRBJ1-5 | TRBV27 | TRBD1
CASSPPRQDHFEQFF | TGTGCCAGCAGTCCCCCCCGACAGGATCACTTTGAGCAGTTCTTC | . | TRBJ2-1 | TRBV7-9 | .
CASSSDREGEQYF | TGTGCCAGCAGCTCGGACAGGGAGGGTGAGCAGTACTTC | . | TRBJ2-7 | TRBV5-4 | .
CASSTDPYEQYF | TGTGCCAGCAGCACAGACCCCTACGAGCAGTACTTC | few | TRBJ2-7 | TRBV7-9 | .
CASRLLYRDRTYGYTF | TGTGCCAGCAGACTTTTGTACCGGGACAGGACCTATGGCTACACCTTC | once | TRBJ1-2 | TRBV28 | TRBD1
CASSPQARGPGNTIYF | TGTGCCAGCTCACCACAGGCCAGGGGACCTGGAAACACCATATATTTT | . | TRBJ1-3 | TRBV18 | .
CASSLFLGGEAYGYTF | TGTGCCAGCAGCTTGTTTTTGGGAGGGGAGGCCTATGGCTACACCTTC | . | TRBJ1-2 | TRBV5-8 | .
CASAQGFYGYTF | TGTGCCAGCGCACAGGGGTTTTATGGCTACACCTTC | once | TRBJ1-2 | TRBV28 | TRBD1
CASSRGGYEQYF | TGTGCCAGCAGCCGCGGGGGCTACGAGCAGTACTTC | . | TRBJ2-7 | TRBV11-3 | TRBD2
CASSPPIATQISGNTIYF | TGTGCCAGCTCACCACCGATCGCGACTCAGATCTCTGGAAACACCATATATTTT | . | TRBJ1-3 | TRBV18 | .
CAAGGTEQYF | TGTGCCGCCGGGGGAACCGAGCAGTACTTC | . | TRBJ2-7 | TRBV2 | .
CATSGGIDRGGLGVDETQYF | TGCGCCACCTCGGGAGGAATCGACAGGGGAGGACTAGGGGTGGATGAGACCCAGTACTTC | . | TRBJ2-5 | TRBV10-2 | .
CAISPLAGGNNEQFF | TGTGCCATCAGTCCTCTAGCGGGGGGTAACAATGAGCAGTTCTTC | . | TRBJ2-1 | TRBV10-3 | TRBD2
CASSDGGSNQPQHF | TGTGCCAGCAGTGACGGCGGTAGCAATCAGCCCCAGCATTTT | . | TRBJ1-5 | TRBV6-1 | .
CASRYRDTSYEQYF | TGTGCCAGCAGATACCGGGACACATCCTACGAGCAGTACTTC | . | TRBJ2-7 | TRBV28 | .
CASRTVGNTEAFF | TGTGCCAGCCGGACAGTTGGTAACACTGAAGCTTTCTTT | . | TRBJ1-1 | TRBV28 | .
CASSQTSGGISNEQFF | TGCGCCAGCAGCCAAACTAGCGGGGGGATTAGCAATGAGCAGTTCTTC | . | TRBJ2-1 | TRBV4-1 | TRBD2
CASSLTGGTEAFF | TGTGCCAGCAGCTTGACAGGGGGGACTGAAGCTTTCTTT | . | TRBJ1-1 | TRBV11-3 | TRBD1
CASSLGGGTSTDTQYF | TGTGCCAGCAGCTTAGGCGGGGGGACTAGCACAGATACGCAGTATTTT | . | TRBJ2-3 | TRBV7-6 | TRBD2
CASSAITGTGSYTF | TGTGCCAGTAGTGCGATAACCGGGACAGGGTCATACACCTTC | . | TRBJ1-2 | TRBV19 | TRBD1
CASSLRGAGELFF | TGTGCCAGCAGCTTAAGGGGCGCCGGGGAGCTGTTTTTT | . | TRBJ2-2 | TRBV11-1 | .
CASSTRGSSYNSPLHF | TGTGCCAGTAGTACCCGGGGATCGTCCTATAATTCACCCCTCCACTTT | . | TRBJ1-6 | TRBV19 | .
CASTRGQGANNSPLHF | TGTGCCAGTACCCGAGGACAGGGGGCGAATAATTCACCCCTCCACTTT | . | TRBJ1-6 | TRBV19 | TRBD1